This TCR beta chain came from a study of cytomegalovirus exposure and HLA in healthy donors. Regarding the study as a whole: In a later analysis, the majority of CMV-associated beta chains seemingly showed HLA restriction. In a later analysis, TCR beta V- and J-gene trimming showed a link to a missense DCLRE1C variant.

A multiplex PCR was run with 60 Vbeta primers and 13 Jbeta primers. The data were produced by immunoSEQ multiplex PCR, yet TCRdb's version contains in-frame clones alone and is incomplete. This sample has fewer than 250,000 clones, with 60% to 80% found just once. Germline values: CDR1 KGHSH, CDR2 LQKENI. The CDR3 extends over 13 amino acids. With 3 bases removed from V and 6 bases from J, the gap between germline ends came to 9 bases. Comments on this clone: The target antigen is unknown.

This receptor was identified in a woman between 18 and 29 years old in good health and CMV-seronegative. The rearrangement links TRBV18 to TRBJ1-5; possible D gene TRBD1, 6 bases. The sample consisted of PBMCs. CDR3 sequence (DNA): TGTGCCAGCTCACCGACGGACAGTCAGCCCCAGCATTTT. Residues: CASSPTDSQPQHF.